One TCR beta chain is described in this entry. This specimen comes from a study of shared clonotypes between healthy human individuals. The CDR3 loop spans 16 amino acids. V gave up 0 bases and J gave up 8 bases, with 19 bases separating them. The germline CDR1 and CDR2 sequences are MGHRA and YSYEKL. The test was conducted at deep level. The repertoire was sequenced with immunoSEQ multiplex PCR; TCRdb's copy has only in-frame clones and lacks some. This table holds over 300,000 clones, over 75% found once. The sequence was obtained from a young man in good health. Input material: memory CD8+ T cells sorted from blood. The sample's subset: CD45RO+ cells pooled with CCR7-negative TemRA cells. The chain joins TRBV4-1 to TRBJ1-2; no clear D. The CDR3 here is CASSQEGWPPGGGYTF. The CDR3 DNA sequence: TGCGCCAGCAGCCAAGAGGGGTGGCCTCCCGGAGGCGGCTACACCTTC.